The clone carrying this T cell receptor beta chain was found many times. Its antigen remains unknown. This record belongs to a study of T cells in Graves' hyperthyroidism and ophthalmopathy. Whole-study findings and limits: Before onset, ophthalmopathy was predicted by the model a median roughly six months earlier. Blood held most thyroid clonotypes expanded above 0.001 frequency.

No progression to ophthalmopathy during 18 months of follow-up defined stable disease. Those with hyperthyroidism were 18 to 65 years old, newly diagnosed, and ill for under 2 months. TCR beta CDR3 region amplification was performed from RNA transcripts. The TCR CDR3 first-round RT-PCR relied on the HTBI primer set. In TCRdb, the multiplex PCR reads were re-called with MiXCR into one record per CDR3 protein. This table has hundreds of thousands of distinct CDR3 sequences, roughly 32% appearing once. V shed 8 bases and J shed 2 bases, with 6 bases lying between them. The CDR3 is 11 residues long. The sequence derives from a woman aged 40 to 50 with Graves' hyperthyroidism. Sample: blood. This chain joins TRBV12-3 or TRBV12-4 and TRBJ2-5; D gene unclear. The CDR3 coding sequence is TGTGCCAGCGTAGAACAAGAGACCCAGTACTTC. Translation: CASVEQETQYF.